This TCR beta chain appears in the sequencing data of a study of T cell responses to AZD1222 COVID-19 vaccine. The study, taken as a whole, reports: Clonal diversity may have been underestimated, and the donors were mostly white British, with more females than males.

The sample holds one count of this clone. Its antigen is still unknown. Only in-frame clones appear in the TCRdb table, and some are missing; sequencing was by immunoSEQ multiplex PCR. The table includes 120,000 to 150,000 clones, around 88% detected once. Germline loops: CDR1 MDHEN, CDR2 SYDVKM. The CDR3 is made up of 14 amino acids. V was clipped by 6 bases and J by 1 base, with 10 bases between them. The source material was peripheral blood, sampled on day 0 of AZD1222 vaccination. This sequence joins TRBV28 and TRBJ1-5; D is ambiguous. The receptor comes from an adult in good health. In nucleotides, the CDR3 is TGTGCCAGCAGCCTAAACCCCAGCAATCAGCCCCAGCATTTT. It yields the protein CASSLNPSNQPQHF. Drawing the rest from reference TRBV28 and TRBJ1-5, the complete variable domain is DVKVTQSSRYLVKRTGEKVFLECVQDMDHENMFWYRQDPGLGLRLIYFSYDVKMKEKGDIPEGYSVSREKKERFSLILESASTNQTSMYLCASSLNPSNQPQHFGDGTRLSIL.